The 30 T cell receptor beta chains reported below all come from one sample, sequenced in a study of prognosis after radiotherapy for stage I lung cancer. Two-round multiplex PCR, the amplification method, yielded TCR beta CDR3 from genomic DNA. Primers specific to each TRBV and TRBJ gene were used in first-round PCR. TCRdb reanalysed the multiplex PCR reads using MiXCR and keeps one entry per CDR3 protein. The table includes around 13,000 distinct CDR3 sequences, roughly 43% detected once. The sample consisted of PBMCs, taken before or after stereotactic body radiation therapy (not recorded which). These receptors were obtained from a donor of 50 years or more with non-small cell lung cancer.

In the case of this clonotype: This probably arose from a read error, given a far larger clone one base away. Given the absence of the conserved phenylalanine or tryptophan at the CDR3 end, a read error is likely. The chain links TRBV6-2 or TRBV6-3 to TRBJ1-1, with D unclear. V dropped 2 bases and J dropped 4 bases, with 20 bases sitting between them. The germline CDR1 and CDR2 sequences are MNHEY and SVGEGT. CDR3 length equals 17 residues. CDR3 in DNA: TGTGCCAGCAGTTACCCCGATTTGGCGGGCGATGGCACTGAAGCTTTCTCT. As protein: CASSYPDLAGDGTEAFS.

In this sample, this clonotype turned up once. The junction does not match germline at one end; this may be a read error. This chain links TRBV12-3 or TRBV12-4 with TRBJ1-2, with TRBD1 identical over 7 bases. This CDR3 region has 18 residues. CDR3 loop: CASILVRTLDREMRGYTF. The CDR3 coding sequence is TGTGCCAGCATTTTAGTCCGCACCCTAGACAGGGAAATGAGAGGCTACACCTTC.

This clonotype was detected many times. The J gene is TRBJ2-7, the V gene TRBV11-3; tentatively, D is TRBD1 (5 bases). The length of the CDR3 is 17 residues. Looked up from germline, CDR1 is SGHNT and CDR2 is YENEEA. V lost 4 bases and J lost 3, with 22 bases in between. The CDR3 loop reads CASSSPKVQGALYEQYF. CDR3 nucleotides: TGTGCCAGCAGCTCCCCCAAGGTCCAGGGCGCTCTCTACGAGCAGTACTTC.

The chain uses TRBV6-1 and TRBJ2-7; D is ambiguous. From germline, CDR1 is MNHNS and CDR2 SASEGT. The CDR3 consists of 12 residues. Trimming shortened V by 3 bases and J by 6 bases, and 9 bases separated the two germline ends. The CDR3 region is CASSDDNPEQYF. The CDR3 nucleotides are TGTGCCAGCAGTGATGATAACCCCGAGCAGTACTTC.

About this clonotype: This likely stems from a read error, as it lies one base from a far larger clone. The J gene is TRBJ2-7, the V gene TRBV6-1, with TRBD1 matching 8 bases. The CDR3 covers 15 residues. Germline V CDR1 and CDR2: MNHNS, SASEGT. In nucleotides, the CDR3 is TGTGCCAGCAGTGAACAACCAGGGGGCTCATACGAGCATTACTTC. Amino acid sequence: CASSEQPGGSYEHYF.

This clonotype was detected many times. The genes are TRBV5-1 and TRBJ1-5; perhaps TRBD1 as D (5 bases). The CDR3 sequence is 14 residues long. Germline loops: CDR1 SGHRS, CDR2 YFSETQ. The V end was cut by 0 bases, the J end by 7 bases, with 11 bases between. CDR3 sequence (DNA): TGCGCCAGCAGCTTGGCCGGGGGAGCCCAGCCCCAGCATTTT. Encoded protein: CASSLAGGAQPQHF.

At least ten counts were recorded for this clonotype. The chain links TRBV6-1 to TRBJ1-5; D unresolved. CDR3 length: 13 amino acids. Looked up from germline, CDR1 is MNHNS and CDR2 is SASEGT. The germline V and J ends were trimmed by 6 bases and 5 bases, with 11 bases remaining between them. CDR3 in DNA: TGTGCCAGCAGCCTTTTTAGGGATCAGCCCCAGCATTTT. Its translation is CASSLFRDQPQHF.

Notes on this clonotype: One junction end disagrees with the germline gene, perhaps due to a read error. The gene calls are TRBV6-2 or TRBV6-3 and TRBJ2-2, with 10 bases lining up with TRBD2. The CDR3 is 16 residues long. Germline values: CDR1 MNHEY, CDR2 SVGEGT. CDR3 loop: CASSQQREGPVGELFF. The CDR3 DNA follows: TGTGCCAGCAGCCAACAGCGGGAGGGCCCTGTCGGGGAGCTGTTCTTT.

On this clonotype: Germline and junction disagree at one end, which may indicate a read error. The chain has TRBV7-9 and TRBJ2-6; D call uncertain. The V gene's germline CDR1 is SEHNR and CDR2 FQNEAQ (reference sequence). The CDR3 consists of 15 residues. The CDR3 DNA follows: TGTGCCAGCAGCTTCCCTGCATCTGGGTCCAACTTCCTGACTTTC. Residues: CASSFPASGSNFLTF.

This clonotype was seen ten or more times. The chain has TRBV12-3 or TRBV12-4 and TRBJ1-4; D unclear. This CDR3 spans 13 amino acids. V was shortened by 1 base and J by 5 bases, with 5 bases between the two germline ends. This chain's CDR3 is CASSLVTNEKLFF. The CDR3 DNA is TGTGCCAGCAGTTTAGTGACGAATGAAAAACTGTTTTTT.

V and J are TRBV30 and TRBJ1-4, with D uncertain. The germline gives CDR1 GTSNPN, CDR2 SVGIG (reference sequence). V lost 3 bases to trimming and J lost 6 bases, with 14 bases between them. The CDR3 is made up of 14 amino acids. CDR3 in amino acids: CAWRETLGYEKLFF. CDR3 coding DNA: TGTGCCTGGAGGGAGACTCTCGGGTATGAAAAACTGTTTTTT.

With regard to this clonotype: An end of the junction differs from the germline gene, which may be a read error. The gene calls are TRBV19 and TRBJ1-2; possibly TRBD1 for D (5 bases). This CDR3 is built from 10 residues. Germline V CDR1 and CDR2: LNHDA, SQIVND (reference sequence). The CDR3 region has the DNA TGTGCAAGCAAGGGGTGGGGACTTCACTTC. Residues: CASKGWGLHF.

The chain has TRBV6-1 and TRBJ1-2; a weak D match, TRBD1 (5 bases). V was pared by 10 bases and J by 13 bases, with 25 bases between. Germline V gene data show CDR1 as MNHNS and CDR2 as SASEGT. The CDR3 totals 13 residues. CDR3 coding DNA: TGTGCCATCCTTCCAGGGACTATTTCTCCTTGCACCTTC. Translation gives CAILPGTISPCTF.

This clonotype was observed once. The chain combines TRBV7-2 with TRBJ1-1; tentatively, D is TRBD1 (5 bases). The V gene lost 1 base and the J gene lost 1 base, with 13 bases spanning the gap. The germline CDR1 and CDR2 sequences are SGHTA and FQGNSA. The CDR3 loop spans 16 amino acids. In nucleotides, the CDR3 is TGTGCCAGCAGCTTAGAAGGGACCGTAGGGAACACTGAAGCTTTCTTT. Translation: CASSLEGTVGNTEAFF.

By share, this clonotype counts as medium-sized. The rearrangement links TRBV28 to TRBJ2-7, with 7 nucleotides matching TRBD2. The CDR3 covers 13 residues. Germline V gives CDR1 MDHEN, CDR2 SYDVKM. V was pared by 10 bases and J by 2 bases, with 8 bases of the junction left unmatched. CDR3: CATSRGDPYEQYF. The CDR3 DNA is TGTGCCACCAGCCGGGGGGACCCCTACGAGCAGTACTTC.

This clonotype was recorded at least ten times. The genes are TRBV20-1 and TRBJ2-3, with a weak D call TRBD2 (7 bases). This CDR3 has 15 amino acids. The V gene's germline CDR1 is DFQATT and CDR2 SNEGSKA (reference sequence). Between the trimmed V and J ends, which lost 5 bases and 2 bases, there was a span of 17 bases. CDR3 region: CSAGPTGGHTDTQYF. Written as DNA, the CDR3 is TGCAGTGCTGGACCCACCGGGGGGCACACAGATACGCAGTATTTT.

This clonotype came up a few times. The chain couples TRBV6-1 to TRBJ1-5; 7 bases are shared with TRBD1. CDR3 size: 14 residues. Trimming took 6 bases from V and 3 from J; bases not matched to a gene: 5. Germline CDR1 MNHNS, CDR2 SASEGT. The CDR3 is CASSRDRVNQPQHF. DNA for the CDR3: TGTGCCAGCAGCCGGGACAGAGTCAATCAGCCCCAGCATTTT.

The CDR3 region is CASSVRLGAHNSPLHF. The CDR3 region has the DNA TGTGCCAGCAGCGTCAGGTTAGGGGCCCACAATTCACCCCTCCACTTT. The rearrangement joins TRBV7-2 to TRBJ1-6, with D possibly being TRBD1 (5 bases). V gave up 5 bases and J gave up 7 bases, with 18 bases separating them. The CDR3 loop spans 16 amino acids. The germline V gene encodes CDR1 SGHTA and CDR2 FQGNSA. Using reference TRBV7-2 and TRBJ1-6 for the parts outside the CDR3, the full variable domain is GAGVSQSPSNKVTEKGKDVELRCDPISGHTALYWYRQSLGQGLEFLIYFQGNSAPDKSGLPSDRFSAERTGGSVSTLTIQRTQQEDSAVYLCASSVRLGAHNSPLHFGNGTRLTVT.

The rearrangement joins TRBV19 to TRBJ2-3; 10 positions match TRBD2. The CDR3 runs to 13 residues. V lost 6 bases, J lost 7 bases, and 4 bases stayed unmatched. Germline lookup yields CDR1 LNHDA and CDR2 SQIVND (reference sequence). The CDR3 spells CASSLLAGYTQYF. CDR3 coding DNA: TGTGCCAGTAGCCTACTAGCGGGATATACGCAGTATTTT.

This clonotype was observed many times. V is TRBV7-2 and J is TRBJ2-7; TRBD2 agrees at 7 bases. There are 13 residues in the CDR3. J lost 5 bases, V lost 3 bases, and 4 bases had no gene match. Germline assignment: CDR1 SGHTA and CDR2 FQGNSA. CDR3 bases: TGTGCCAGCAGCTTCTCCGGGACTAACGAGCAGTACTTC. Amino acid sequence: CASSFSGTNEQYF. The whole variable domain, filled in from reference TRBV7-2 and TRBJ2-7, reads GAGVSQSPSNKVTEKGKDVELRCDPISGHTALYWYRQSLGQGLEFLIYFQGNSAPDKSGLPSDRFSAERTGGSVSTLTIQRTQQEDSAVYLCASSFSGTNEQYFGPGTRLTVT.

On this clonotype itself: A much larger clone sits a single nucleotide away, making a read error possible. The genes are TRBV7-2 and TRBJ2-7; D remains ambiguous. The V gene's germline CDR1 is SGHTA and CDR2 FQGNSA. Between the trimmed V and J ends, which lost 7 bases and 2 bases, there was a span of 12 bases. The CDR3 runs 13 residues. This chain's CDR3 is CASTCGVAYEQYF. In DNA form, the CDR3 reads TGTGCCAGCACGTGTGGGGTAGCCTACGAGCAGTACTTC. Using reference TRBV7-2 and TRBJ2-7 for the parts outside the CDR3, the full variable domain is GAGVSQSPSNKVTEKGKDVELRCDPISGHTALYWYRQSLGQGLEFLIYFQGNSAPDKSGLPSDRFSAERTGGSVSTLTIQRTQQEDSAVYLCASTCGVAYEQYFGPGTRLTVT.

By share, this clonotype counts as medium-sized. This chain links TRBV4-3 with TRBJ2-7; D is possibly TRBD2 (7 bases). This CDR3 spans 14 amino acids. Trimming stripped 0 bases from V and 7 bases from J, with 13 bases between. Germline loops: CDR1 LGHNA, CDR2 YSLEER. Written as DNA, the CDR3 is TGCGCCAGCAGCCAAGAGGGGGGGCGCCGAGAGCAGTACTTC. Amino acids: CASSQEGGRREQYF.

This clonotype was detected ten times or more. The CDR3 DNA is TGTGCCAGCAGCTTTGGCGCACGTGACATTCAGTACTTC. Amino acids: CASSFGARDIQYF. The chain recombines TRBV7-2 with TRBJ2-4; D is ambiguous. Germline V gene sequence: CDR1 SGHTA, CDR2 FQGNSA. There are 13 residues in the CDR3. Trimming stripped 3 bases from V and 8 bases from J, with 11 bases between. The whole variable domain, remainder taken from reference TRBV7-2 and TRBJ2-4, is GAGVSQSPSNKVTEKGKDVELRCDPISGHTALYWYRQSLGQGLEFLIYFQGNSAPDKSGLPSDRFSAERTGGSVSTLTIQRTQQEDSAVYLCASSFGARDIQYFGAGTRLSVL.

The V gene is TRBV19, the J gene TRBJ2-2; D ambiguous. Deletions cut 3 bases from V and 6 bases from J, with 8 bases between. Germline loops: CDR1 LNHDA, CDR2 SQIVND (reference sequence). The CDR3 has 13 amino acids. CDR3 nucleotide sequence: TGTGCCAGTAGTATGATACTCGCCGGGGAGCTGTTTTTT. Residues: CASSMILAGELFF.

This clonotype was detected many times. The V gene is TRBV29-1, the J gene TRBJ2-7; a possible D gene is TRBD2 (5 bases). Trimming stripped 1 base from V and 7 bases from J, with 11 bases between. The germline gives CDR1 SQVTM, CDR2 ANQGSEA. This CDR3 region has 12 residues. The DNA for the CDR3 is TGCAGCGTTGAAGCCGGGATTGGAGAGCAGTACTTC. This encodes CSVEAGIGEQYF.

This clonotype turned up a few times. The gene calls are TRBV7-2 and TRBJ2-4; 8 nucleotides agree with TRBD1. The CDR3 runs 14 residues. With 1 base clipped from V and 6 bases from J, the junction kept 2 bases outside the gene matches. Germline V gene sequence: CDR1 SGHTA, CDR2 FQGNSA. CDR3 sequence (DNA): TGTGCCAGCAGCTTAGAACAGGGGGTAAACATTCAGTACTTC. This translates into CASSLEQGVNIQYF.

As regards this clonotype: A read error may be the cause here, since a much bigger clone is one base away. The CDR3: CASSILGGCPTGELFF. CDR3 DNA sequence: TGTGCCAGTAGTATTTTGGGGGGCTGCCCCACCGGGGAGCTGTTTTTT. The gene calls are TRBV19 and TRBJ2-2, with D possibly being TRBD1 or TRBD2 (6 bases each). Germline-derived CDR1 and CDR2 are LNHDA and SQIVND (reference sequence). The CDR3 extends over 16 amino acids. With 3 bases removed from V and 4 bases from J, the gap between germline ends came to 15 bases.

This clonotype was observed many times. The chain combines TRBV3-1 with TRBJ1-1, with D perhaps matching TRBD1 (5 bases). Trimming stripped 0 bases from V and 10 bases from J, with 12 bases between. This CDR3 contains 13 residues. Per the germline V gene, CDR1 is LGHDT and CDR2 is YNNKEL (reference sequence). CDR3 sequence (DNA): TGTGCCAGCAGCCAAGATCGGGGCCCCAGAGCTTTCTTT. Amino acids: CASSQDRGPRAFF.

About this clonotype itself: A far larger clone differs by one base, so this is likely a read error. The chain recombines TRBV6-7 with TRBJ1-6; D unclear. The J call could be wrong; TRBJ1-1 is a better fit for the DNA end. TRBV6-7 has ORF status, its function being uncertain. This CDR3 has 16 amino acids. Here the CDR3 DNA reads TGTGCCAGCAGTTTCATACTAAAGCCCCACCGTATGGAAGCTTTCTTT. Translation: CASSFILKPHRMEAFF.

This clonotype ranks as medium-sized. The chain combines TRBV30 with TRBJ1-1; D possibly corresponds to TRBD1 (5 bases). CDR3 length equals 12 residues. CDR1 is GTSNPN, CDR2 SVGIG, per germline (reference sequence). Trimming removed 3 bases from V and 11 bases from J, with 16 bases in between. CDR3 coding DNA: TGTGCCTGGAGCCCCGGGGGTTCTGGCGCTTTCTTT. This codes for CAWSPGGSGAFF.